The next 32 T cell receptor beta chains were all read from a single sample in a study of Ad26.COV2.S vaccination and SARS-CoV-2 variants. Clones were read by immunoSEQ multiplex PCR, and TCRdb kept only the in-frame ones, dropping some. The sample carries around 450,000 clones, less than 95% recorded once. Treatment denoted: approximately 18 received Ad26.COV2.S at low or high dose, single or two shots; roughly five received placebo; per-sample allocation not given. All samples were drawn on day 63, counting from the first vaccine or placebo injection. The sequences come from peripheral blood, collected in a trial of Ad26.COV2.S vaccine versus placebo. Receptors originate from a person aged 18-65 years who received the Ad26.COV2.S COVID-19 vaccine or a placebo.

This sequence joins TRBV6-2 or TRBV6-3 and TRBJ1-6, with 7 bases aligning to TRBD1. Per the germline V gene, CDR1 is MNHEY and CDR2 is SVGEGT. CDR3 length: 20 amino acids. Losses at the gene ends were 6 bases for V and 0 bases for J; bases not matched to a gene: 17. The CDR3 loop reads CASSHPSTGPTSSYNSPLHF. CDR3 coding DNA: TGTGCCAGCAGCCACCCATCGACAGGGCCGACGAGCTCCTATAATTCACCCCTCCACTTT.

V gene TRBV7-8 combines with J gene TRBJ2-1; no definite D call. Between the trimmed V and J ends, which lost 1 base and 6 bases, there was a span of 7 bases. The CDR3 extends over 13 amino acids. CDR1 SGHVS and CDR2 FQNEAQ come from the germline V gene. This CDR3 is CASSLGGTNEQFF. CDR3 DNA sequence: TGTGCCAGCAGCTTAGGGGGAACCAATGAGCAGTTCTTC.

The genes are TRBV6-6 and TRBJ2-1, with 16 bases identical to TRBD2. The CDR3 runs 19 residues. The ends lost 6 bases at V and 6 bases at J; junction bases unmatched: 14. Germline CDR1 and CDR2: MNHNY and SVGAGI (reference sequence). As DNA, the CDR3 is TGTGCCAGCAGCTCACCGGCGGGACTAGCGGGAGGGCCCCCCAATGAGCAGTTCTTC. Its translation: CASSSPAGLAGGPPNEQFF.

This clone was detected only once. The genes are TRBV6-2 or TRBV6-3 and TRBJ2-3, with 7 positions matching TRBD2. V was pared by 5 bases and J by 3 bases, with 11 bases of the junction left unmatched. The CDR3 is made up of 16 amino acids. The germline gives CDR1 MNHEY, CDR2 SVGEGT. This CDR3 is CASSTPSGAGTDTQYF. CDR3 nucleotides: TGTGCCAGCAGTACCCCTAGCGGAGCAGGAACAGATACGCAGTATTTT.

V gene TRBV7-9 combines with J gene TRBJ2-5; 9 positions match TRBD1. Per germline, CDR1 SEHNR and CDR2 FQNEAQ (reference sequence). The CDR3 has 15 residues. The ends lost 2 bases at V and 4 bases at J; junction bases unmatched: 5. The CDR3 DNA sequence: TGTGCCAGCAGCTTAAACAGGGGGCGCGGAGAGACCCAGTACTTC. As protein: CASSLNRGRGETQYF.

The chain links TRBV4-2 to TRBJ2-2; TRBD2 matches 11 bases. The CDR3 totals 17 residues. V gave up 0 bases and J gave up 1 base; unmatched junction bases: 1. Germline CDR1 LGHNA, CDR2 YNFKEQ. The DNA for the CDR3 is TGTGCCAGCAGCCAAGACCTAGCGGGGGGGAACACCGGGGAGCTGTTTTTT. It is translated as CASSQDLAGGNTGELFF.

This clone was seen a handful of times. The CDR3 region has the DNA TGTGCCAGCAGCTTAACTAACTACGAGCAGTACTTC. This sequence encodes CASSLTNYEQYF. The gene calls are TRBV7-9 and TRBJ2-7; no reliable D call. Trimming removed 2 bases from V and 3 bases from J, with 5 bases in between. The CDR3 has 12 amino acids. Germline CDR1 reads SEHNR; CDR2 reads FQNEAQ (reference sequence).

The chain employs TRBV5-1 and TRBJ2-5; D call uncertain. This CDR3 spans 15 amino acids. V was cut by 4 bases and J by 5 bases, with 18 bases left in between. Germline values: CDR1 SGHRS, CDR2 YFSETQ. The CDR3 DNA reads as TGCGCCAGCAGCGCGGCACAGTCGGTTCTTGAGACCCAGTACTTC. It codes for CASSAAQSVLETQYF.

The chain uses TRBV5-1 and TRBJ2-3, with 11 nucleotides matching TRBD2. Trimming removed 5 bases from V and 5 bases from J; junction bases left unmatched: 7. CDR1 is SGHRS and CDR2 is YFSETQ in the germline V gene. The CDR3 is 15 amino acids. The CDR3 DNA is TGCGCCAGCAGTTATAGCGGGAGGGCTGAAGATACGCAGTATTTT. Amino acids: CASSYSGRAEDTQYF.

V usage is TRBV10-2 and J usage is TRBJ2-2; D may be TRBD1 (6 bases). CDR3 length: 16 residues. Germline values: CDR1 WSHSY, CDR2 SAAADI. The germline V and J ends were trimmed by 2 bases and 1 base, with 11 bases remaining between them. CDR3 amino acids: CASSEPRGLNTGELFF. The CDR3 DNA reads TGCGCCAGCAGTGAGCCCAGGGGCCTGAACACCGGGGAGCTGTTTTTT.

The chain couples TRBV28 to TRBJ2-5, with D perhaps matching TRBD2 (6 bases). With 6 bases removed from V and 4 bases from J, the gap between germline ends came to 15 bases. The length of the CDR3 is 14 residues. In germline, CDR1 is MDHEN, CDR2 SYDVKM. The CDR3 spells CASSNEGSGETQYF. The CDR3 coding sequence is TGTGCCAGCAGCAATGAGGGTAGCGGAGAGACCCAGTACTTC.

V and J are TRBV24-1 and TRBJ1-6, with D possibly TRBD1 on 5 matching bases. CDR3 size: 12 residues. CDR1 and CDR2 (germline): KGHDR, SFDVKD. V was cut by 9 bases and J by 10 bases, with 12 bases left in between. CDR3 in amino acids: CATVGWGSPLHF. The CDR3 DNA is TGTGCCACCGTGGGTTGGGGCTCACCCCTCCACTTT.

The chain employs TRBV9 and TRBJ2-2; 10 bases line up with TRBD2. The junction had 8 bases not matched to a gene; V was cut back by 0 bases and J by 3 bases. CDR1 is SGDLS, CDR2 YYNGEE, per germline. This CDR3 is built from 18 residues. CDR3 sequence (DNA): TGTGCCAGCAGCGTAGTGAGCGGGAGGGCCGGAGACACCGGGGAGCTGTTTTTT. As protein: CASSVVSGRAGDTGELFF.

This chain connects TRBV13 to TRBJ1-3, with D uncertain. CDR1 and CDR2 (germline): PRHDT, FYEKMQ (reference sequence). With 1 base removed from V and 8 bases from J, the gap between germline ends came to 6 bases. This CDR3 region has 12 residues. CDR3 sequence (DNA): TGTGCCAGCAGCTTAGCATTGGACACCATATATTTT. Translation gives CASSLALDTIYF.

This chain links TRBV5-1 with TRBJ2-1; 10 positions match TRBD2. The trim removed 4 bases at V and 7 bases at J, leaving 8 bases unmatched. CDR3 length: 15 amino acids. Germline V gene lookup returns CDR1 SGHRS and CDR2 YFSETQ. DNA for the CDR3: TGCGCCAGCAGCATTGCCGGACTAGCGGTAAATGAGCAGTTCTTC. This codes for CASSIAGLAVNEQFF.

The chain has TRBV6-5 and TRBJ2-7, with 10 bases matching TRBD1. The CDR3 is made up of 16 amino acids. Germline CDR1 MNHEY, CDR2 SVGAGI. After removal of 2 bases from V and 3 bases from J, the junction contained 7 bases not matched to a gene. The DNA for the CDR3 is TGTGCCAGCAGTTACCCTAAGGGGACAGGGGACTACGAGCAGTACTTC. This translates into CASSYPKGTGDYEQYF.

The rearrangement links TRBV27 to TRBJ2-7; possibly TRBD1 for D (6 bases). The CDR3 runs to 14 residues. V dropped 5 bases and J dropped 3 bases, with 14 bases sitting between them. Germline V lookup: CDR1 MNHEY, CDR2 SMNVEV (reference sequence). The CDR3 nucleotides read TGTGCCAGCAGTCCTGAGGACAGAAACTACGAGCAGTACTTC. Translated, it gives CASSPEDRNYEQYF.

The rearrangement links TRBV3-1 (or the pseudogene TRBV3-2) to TRBJ1-1; D uncertain. Germline CDR1 reads LGHDT; CDR2 reads YNNKEL (reference sequence). Trimming cost V 5 bases and J 1 base, with 23 bases left between them. This CDR3 has 18 amino acids. The CDR3 here is CASSNRPDGFRENTEAFF. The CDR3 bases are TGTGCCAGCAGCAACCGACCAGATGGGTTCCGGGAGAACACTGAAGCTTTCTTT.

The chain links TRBV9 to TRBJ2-7, with TRBD1 as a possible D gene (5 bases). The V end was cut by 4 bases, the J end by 5 bases, with 16 bases between. The V gene's germline CDR1 is SGDLS and CDR2 YYNGEE. The CDR3 has 14 residues. The chain's CDR3 is CASSPEGVWDEQYF. The CDR3 DNA follows: TGTGCCAGCAGCCCAGAAGGGGTTTGGGACGAGCAGTACTTC.

The V gene is TRBV6-5, the J gene TRBJ1-5; no definite D call. This CDR3 has 15 residues. Trimming removed 6 bases from V and 0 bases from J, with 12 bases in between. Germline V lookup: CDR1 MNHEY, CDR2 SVGAGI. The CDR3 is CASSSSWGSNQPQHF. The CDR3 DNA sequence: TGTGCCAGCAGCTCCTCTTGGGGTAGCAATCAGCCCCAGCATTTT.

This clone was found a few times. J is TRBJ1-5 and V is TRBV7-9, with a possible D match to TRBD1 (6 bases). The CDR3 totals 13 residues. The ends were cut back, 5 bases at V and 8 bases at J, with 13 bases in the middle. Germline V gene data show CDR1 as SEHNR and CDR2 as FQNEAQ (reference sequence). CDR3 sequence: CASSQGHLKPQHF. CDR3 nucleotides: TGTGCCAGCAGCCAGGGACACTTGAAGCCCCAGCATTTT.

The chain joins TRBV5-1 to TRBJ2-2, with D perhaps being TRBD1 or TRBD2 (5 bases each). The CDR3 runs to 14 residues. The germline V and J ends were trimmed by 2 bases and 3 bases, with 8 bases remaining between them. CDR1 and CDR2 from the germline V gene are SGHRS and YFSETQ. The CDR3: CASSFRDDTGELFF. The CDR3 nucleotides read TGCGCCAGCAGCTTCCGGGACGACACCGGGGAGCTGTTTTTT.

In its sample, this clone ranks as medium-sized. The J gene is TRBJ1-5, the V gene TRBV6-4; D gene unclear. CDR3 length: 14 amino acids. The V gene lost 4 bases and the J gene lost 0 bases, with 7 bases spanning the gap. Germline-derived CDR1 and CDR2 are MRHNA and SNTAGT. The CDR3 DNA follows: TGTGCCAGCAGTGCAACCCCTAGCAATCAGCCCCAGCATTTT. Protein: CASSATPSNQPQHF.

The CDR3 reads CASSLEGRKGETQYF. The CDR3 DNA is TGTGCCAGCAGCTTAGAGGGCCGGAAGGGAGAGACCCAGTACTTC. This chain links TRBV7-3 with TRBJ2-5; tentative D call: TRBD2 (5 bases). V lost 2 bases and J 4 bases, leaving 14 bases between the germline ends. Germline lookup yields CDR1 SGHTA and CDR2 FQGTGA. The CDR3 consists of 15 residues.

The chain is built from TRBV15 and TRBJ2-3; D is unresolved. V shed 0 bases and J shed 2 bases, with 12 bases lying between them. The germline gives CDR1 LNHNV, CDR2 YYDKDF (reference sequence). The CDR3 sequence is 16 residues long. The CDR3 sequence is CATSRDGRPPTDTQYF. CDR3 DNA sequence: TGTGCCACCAGCAGAGATGGTCGCCCACCCACAGATACGCAGTATTTT.

The CDR3 loop is CASSFWGSQPQHF. The CDR3 DNA follows: TGTGCCAGCAGCTTCTGGGGTAGTCAGCCCCAGCATTTT. The rearrangement uses TRBV5-4 and TRBJ1-5; D remains ambiguous. The CDR3 contains 13 residues. Trimming removed 2 bases from V and 6 bases from J, with 9 bases in between. In germline, CDR1 is SGHNT, CDR2 YYREEE (reference sequence).

A few counts support this clone. This rearrangement joins TRBV6-5 to TRBJ2-1; D is unresolved. The CDR3 is made up of 12 amino acids. Trimming took off 2 bases at V and 9 bases at J, with 8 bases between the two ends. Germline V gene sequence: CDR1 MNHEY, CDR2 SVGAGI. CDR3 sequence reads: CASSYVRPEQFF. CDR3 nucleotide sequence: TGTGCCAGCAGTTACGTGAGACCTGAGCAGTTCTTC.

This clone was seen a single time. V is TRBV9 and J is TRBJ2-2; the D is unclear. The CDR3 consists of 14 residues. Germline V gives CDR1 SGDLS, CDR2 YYNGEE. V was trimmed by 3 bases and J by 1 base, leaving 7 bases between them. Written as DNA, the CDR3 is TGTGCCAGCAGCGGGCAGGAGAACACCGGGGAGCTGTTTTTT. This gives the protein CASSGQENTGELFF.

V gene TRBV7-3 combines with J gene TRBJ2-7, with TRBD1 matching 8 bases. The germline V gene has CDR1 SGHTA and CDR2 FQGTGA. CDR3 length: 15 residues. Losses at the gene ends were 5 bases for V and 3 bases for J; bases not matched to a gene: 9. CDR3 region: CASSKVSGGGYEQYF. The CDR3 bases are TGTGCCAGCAGCAAGGTTTCAGGGGGCGGCTACGAGCAGTACTTC.

This clone was seen once. The chain has TRBV25-1 and TRBJ2-1; 8 bases agree with TRBD2. Trimming took 6 bases from V and 0 from J; bases not matched to a gene: 4. This CDR3 has 15 residues. The germline V gene has CDR1 MGHDK and CDR2 SYGVNS. Here the CDR3 DNA reads TGTGCCAGCAGCGGGGGGGGCGGCTCCTACAATGAGCAGTTCTTC. It specifies CASSGGGGSYNEQFF.

J is TRBJ1-1 and V is TRBV6-5; 8 bases match TRBD1. This CDR3 comprises 12 residues. The germline gives CDR1 MNHEY, CDR2 SVGAGI. J lost 6 bases, V lost 10 bases, and 7 bases had no gene match. The CDR3 loop reads CAIQGGAPEAFF. The CDR3, as DNA: TGTGCCATACAGGGGGGCGCCCCTGAAGCTTTCTTT.

The DNA of the CDR3 is TGTGCCAGCAGTTGGACTAGCGGCCCGCCGTACAATGAGCAGTTCTTC. Amino acids: CASSWTSGPPYNEQFF. The rearrangement joins TRBV6-2 or TRBV6-3 to TRBJ2-1; 10 bases are a match to TRBD2. The V gene's germline CDR1 is MNHEY and CDR2 SVGEGT. Trimming at V came to 4 bases and at J to 4 bases, leaving 7 bases not matched to a gene. There are 16 residues in the CDR3.